Listed below are T cell receptor beta chains from one sample, sequenced in a study of cytomegalovirus exposure and HLA in healthy donors. Assay: immunoSEQ multiplex PCR; the TCRdb copy retains only in-frame clones and omits some. This table holds 150,000 to 200,000 clones, roughly 80% found once. Sequenced material: PBMCs. The receptors were gathered from a woman between 18 and 29 years old in good health and CMV-seronegative. Each CDR3 is given with its conserved first and last residue. A D gene is named only where the DNA matches it firmly. Clone size is given for some rows only: seen once, a few or many times, or a class if the clone is expanded.

j_call | clone_size | d_call | cdr3_length | v_call | cdr3_aa | cdr3_nt
TRBJ2-7 | NA | NA | 17 | TRBV29-1 | CSVEGVGPDRSLYEQYF | TGCAGCGTTGAAGGGGTGGGCCCGGACAGAAGCCTATACGAGCAGTACTTC
TRBJ2-1 | NA | NA | 16 | TRBV4-2 | CASSQDPLSSGDEQFF | TGTGCCAGCAGCCAAGACCCCCTATCTAGTGGCGATGAGCAGTTCTTC
TRBJ2-7 | NA | TRBD1 | 14 | TRBV30 | CAWSVLQGARGPYF | TGTGCCTGGAGTGTATTACAGGGGGCCAGGGGGCCGTACTTC
TRBJ2-1 | NA | NA | 17 | TRBV29-1 | CSVEDLALGFVGDEQFF | TGCAGCGTTGAAGATTTAGCATTAGGTTTTGTAGGGGATGAGCAGTTCTTC
TRBJ1-2 | NA | NA | 14 | TRBV19 | CASSRGLENYGYTF | TGTGCCAGTAGTCGCGGGTTGGAAAACTATGGCTACACCTTC
TRBJ2-1 | NA | NA | 15 | TRBV18 | CASSPLRDWYNEQFF | TGTGCCAGCTCACCACTCAGGGATTGGTACAATGAGCAGTTCTTC
TRBJ1-2 | once | TRBD1 | 13 | TRBV5-1 | CASSLGGGSGYTF | TGCGCCAGCAGCTTGGGAGGGGGCTCTGGCTACACCTTC
TRBJ2-5 | NA | NA | 13 | TRBV6-5 | CASSPGVGETQYF | TGTGCCAGCAGTCCCGGGGTCGGAGAGACCCAGTACTTC
TRBJ2-3 | NA | NA | 14 | TRBV5-1 | CASSLEGITDTQYF | TGCGCCAGCAGCTTGGAGGGGATCACAGATACGCAGTATTTT
TRBJ2-5 | NA | TRBD2 | 16 | TRBV19 | CASSIGTSGSGETQYF | TGTGCCAGTAGTATAGGTACTAGCGGGAGTGGAGAGACCCAGTACTTC
TRBJ1-6 | NA | TRBD1 | 15 | TRBV28 | CASSLLGTGYSPLHF | TGTGCCAGCAGTTTATTGGGGACAGGGTATTCACCCCTCCACTTT
TRBJ2-3 | NA | TRBD2 | 18 | TRBV11-3 | CASSLPGLAGPTTDTQYF | TGTGCCAGCAGCTTGCCGGGACTAGCGGGGCCAACCACAGATACGCAGTATTTT
TRBJ2-2 | NA | NA | 16 | TRBV11-3 | CASSLSLARSTGELFF | TGTGCCAGCAGCTTAAGTTTAGCGAGGAGCACCGGGGAGCTGTTTTTT
TRBJ2-1 | NA | TRBD2 | 15 | TRBV6-5 | CASSAGTSGYNEQFF | TGTGCCAGCAGTGCCGGGACTAGCGGCTACAATGAGCAGTTCTTC
TRBJ2-5 | NA | NA | 17 | TRBV7-2 | CASSLSPRLAAQETQYF | TGTGCCAGCAGCTTATCCCCCCGGTTAGCGGCACAAGAGACCCAGTACTTC
TRBJ2-3 | NA | NA | 14 | TRBV9 | CASSVAGIYDTQYF | TGTGCCAGCAGCGTAGCGGGAATCTATGATACGCAGTATTTT
TRBJ1-3 | once | NA | 14 | TRBV27 | CASSKLSSGNTIYF | TGTGCCAGCAGTAAGCTGAGTTCTGGAAACACCATATATTTT
TRBJ2-5 | NA | TRBD1 | 14 | TRBV5-1 | CASWGTGGSGTQYF | TGCGCCAGCTGGGGGACAGGGGGGTCCGGGACCCAGTACTTC
TRBJ1-2 | NA | TRBD1 | 14 | TRBV15 | CATSRDSGGRGYTF | TGTGCCACCAGCAGAGATTCAGGGGGTCGGGGCTACACCTTC
TRBJ2-3 | NA | NA | 17 | TRBV7-9 | CASSLANTRSSTDTQYF | TGTGCCAGCAGCTTAGCTAATACTAGATCTAGCACAGATACGCAGTATTTT
TRBJ2-7 | NA | TRBD2 | 16 | TRBV5-1 | CASSLASGISSYEQYF | TGCGCCAGCAGCTTGGCTAGCGGGATCTCATCCTACGAGCAGTACTTC
TRBJ2-3 | NA | TRBD2 | 16 | TRBV7-9 | CSSSLTALAGVGTQYF | TGTTCCAGCAGCCTAACGGCACTAGCGGGAGTCGGTACGCAGTATTTT
TRBJ2-2 | NA | NA | 14 | TRBV7-9 | CASSLVLAPGELFF | TGTGCCAGCAGCTTAGTACTAGCTCCCGGGGAGCTGTTTTTT
TRBJ2-1 | NA | TRBD1 | 16 | TRBV25-1 | CASSELGTGMPNEQFF | TGTGCCAGCAGTGAATTAGGGACAGGGATGCCCAATGAGCAGTTCTTC
TRBJ2-1 | NA | TRBD1 | 15 | TRBV5-8 | CASSLAGTGANRQFF | TGTGCCAGCAGCTTGGCCGGGACAGGGGCAAATAGGCAGTTCTTC
TRBJ1-2 | NA | TRBD1 | 14 | TRBV30 | CAWSVQDRGCGYTF | TGTGCCTGGAGTGTACAGGACAGGGGATGTGGCTACACCTTC
TRBJ2-3 | NA | NA | 16 | TRBV7-2 | CASSPFKRGYTDTQYF | TGTGCCAGCAGTCCTTTTAAGCGAGGATACACAGATACGCAGTATTTT
TRBJ2-2 | NA | TRBD2 | 14 | TRBV11-3 | CASQTAGNTGELFF | TGTGCCAGCCAGACAGCGGGAAACACCGGGGAGCTGTTTTTT
TRBJ2-1 | NA | NA | 17 | TRBV18 | CASSPPVGSGSYNEQFF | TGTGCCAGCTCACCACCGGTGGGTAGCGGCTCCTACAATGAGCAGTTCTTC
TRBJ1-2 | NA | NA | 16 | TRBV4-3 | CASSQKTTGTNYGYTF | TGCGCCAGCAGCCAAAAAACAACAGGAACTAACTATGGCTACACCTTC
TRBJ1-3 | NA | TRBD1 | 18 | TRBV7-9 | CASSLYGTEFFSGNTIYF | TGTGCCAGCAGCTTATATGGGACAGAGTTCTTCTCTGGAAACACCATATATTTT
TRBJ2-7 | NA | TRBD1 | 14 | TRBV7-2 | CASSARTGVYEQYF | TGTGCCAGCAGCGCCCGGACAGGGGTCTACGAGCAGTACTTC
TRBJ1-1 | NA | NA | 13 | TRBV9 | CASSVAGYTEAFF | TGTGCCAGCAGCGTAGCGGGGTACACTGAAGCTTTCTTT